This TCR beta chain comes out of a study of early T cells in non-severe SARS-CoV-2 infection. Study-level information: It was bulk RNA from unsorted whole blood that was sequenced, and the chains were unpaired. Findings of the study overall: The matching step, a VDJdb search, favored anti-spike CD8 responses and missed private and CD4 specificities.

The protocol attached unique molecular identifiers to individual cDNA molecules. TCRdb re-called the 5' RACE reads with MiXCR, one entry per CDR3 protein. The sample gives around 82,000 distinct CDR3 sequences, around 12% of which show up once; approximately 3.6% is in the top ten. This clonotype was seen only a few times. Antigen unknown. The germline CDR1 and CDR2 sequences are SGHVS and FNYEAQ. V lost 5 bases and J lost 2, with 13 bases in between. This CDR3 is 15 amino acids long. J is TRBJ1-3 and V is TRBV7-6; possibly TRBD1 for D (5 bases). Material: whole blood. The origin of this receptor is an adult who was a healthcare worker with PCR-confirmed SARS-CoV-2 infection or an uninfected control (not recorded which). This CDR3 reads CASSLLEGPGNTIYF. For the CDR3, the DNA is TGTGCCAGCAGCCTTCTAGAGGGGCCTGGAAACACCATATATTTT.